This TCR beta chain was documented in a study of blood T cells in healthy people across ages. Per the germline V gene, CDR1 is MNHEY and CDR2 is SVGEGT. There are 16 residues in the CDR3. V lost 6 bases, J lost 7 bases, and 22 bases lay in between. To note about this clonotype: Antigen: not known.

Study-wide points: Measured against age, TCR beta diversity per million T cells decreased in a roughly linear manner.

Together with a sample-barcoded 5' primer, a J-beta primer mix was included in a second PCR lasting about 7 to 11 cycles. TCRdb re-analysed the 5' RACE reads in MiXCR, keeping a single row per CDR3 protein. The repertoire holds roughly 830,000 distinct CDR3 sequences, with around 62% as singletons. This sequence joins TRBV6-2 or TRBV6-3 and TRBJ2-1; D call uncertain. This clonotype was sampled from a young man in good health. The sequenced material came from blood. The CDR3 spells CASSLFIEGGTNEQFF. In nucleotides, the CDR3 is TGTGCCAGCAGCCTCTTCATCGAAGGCGGCACAAATGAGCAGTTCTTC.